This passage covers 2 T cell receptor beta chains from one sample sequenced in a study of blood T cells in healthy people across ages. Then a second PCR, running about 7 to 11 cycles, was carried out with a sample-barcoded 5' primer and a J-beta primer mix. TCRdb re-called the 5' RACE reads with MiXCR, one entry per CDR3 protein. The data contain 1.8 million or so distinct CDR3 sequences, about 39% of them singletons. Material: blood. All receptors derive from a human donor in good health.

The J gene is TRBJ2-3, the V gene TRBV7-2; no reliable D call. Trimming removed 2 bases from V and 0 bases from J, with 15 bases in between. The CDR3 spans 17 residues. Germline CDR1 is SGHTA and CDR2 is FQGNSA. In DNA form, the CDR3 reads TGTGCCAGCAGCTTAAATGCCGAAACTCCTAGCACAGATACGCAGTATTTT. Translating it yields CASSLNAETPSTDTQYF.

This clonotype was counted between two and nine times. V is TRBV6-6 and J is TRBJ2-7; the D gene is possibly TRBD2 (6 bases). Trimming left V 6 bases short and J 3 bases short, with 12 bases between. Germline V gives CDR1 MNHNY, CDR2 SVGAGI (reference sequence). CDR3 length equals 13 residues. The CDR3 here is CASRPIGGYEQYF. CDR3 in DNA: TGTGCCAGCAGACCGATCGGGGGCTACGAGCAGTACTTC.